The next 15 T cell receptor beta chains were all read from a single sample in a study of CD8 T cells in ankylosing spondylitis (dated by TCRdb to 2016 to 2017). The library was generated by 5' RACE. These reads were obtained on an Illumina HiSeq 2500. TCRdb itself trimmed the public reads at Q25 with fastp, ran MiXCR and retained productive beta chains. One record per CDR3 amino acid sequence lists the most common genes and DNA. The sample table contains 150,000 to 200,000 distinct CDR3 sequences; only one count was recorded for around 8.9% of them. Of the sample, approximately 15% falls within the top ten clones. The sequenced material came from blood, either unsorted or a sorted T cell fraction (not recorded which). These receptors were taken from a female donor with ankylosing spondylitis or in good health (not recorded which).

The rearrangement links TRBV20-1 to TRBJ1-1; a weak D match, TRBD1 (6 bases). V was trimmed by 5 bases and J by 0 bases, leaving 25 bases between them. CDR1 and CDR2 from the germline V gene are DFQATT and SNEGSKA (reference sequence). The CDR3 loop spans 18 amino acids. This CDR3 is CSAPQEDSGVLMNTEAFF. CDR3 nucleotide sequence: TGCAGTGCTCCACAGGAGGACAGTGGGGTCCTCATGAACACTGAAGCTTTCTTT.

This clonotype was recorded at least ten times. This chain links TRBV7-9 with TRBJ2-7; D is possibly TRBD1 or TRBD2 (5 bases each). Germline V gene sequence: CDR1 SEHNR, CDR2 FQNEAQ (reference sequence). The CDR3 consists of 16 residues. The V end was cut by 4 bases, the J end by 1 base, with 17 bases between. CDR3 in amino acids: CASSSPVRGGSYEQYF. Here the CDR3 DNA reads TGTGCCAGCAGCTCCCCGGTGAGGGGTGGGTCCTACGAGCAGTACTTC.

This clonotype has more than one count but fewer than ten. The rearrangement uses TRBV7-6 and TRBJ2-1; no definite D call. Germline V CDR1 and CDR2: SGHVS, FNYEAQ. This CDR3 is built from 12 residues. Trimming stripped 5 bases from V and 5 bases from J, with 7 bases between. CDR3 loop: CASSDPNNEQFF. The CDR3 region has the DNA TGTGCCAGCAGCGACCCGAACAATGAGCAGTTCTTC.

This clonotype has only one observation. The CDR3 ends on some other residue instead of the conserved phenylalanine or tryptophan, so this is likely a read error. The chain joins TRBV7-8 to TRBJ2-7, with a tentative D call TRBD1 (6 bases). V was clipped by 0 bases and J by 3 bases, with 15 bases between them. This CDR3 spans 16 amino acids. Per germline, CDR1 SGHVS and CDR2 FQNEAQ. The CDR3 nucleotides read TGTGCCAGCAGCTTAGCTGGGGGCACTTTAGGCTACGAGCAGTACTTA. It codes for CASSLAGGTLGYEQYL.

V and J are TRBV7-6 and TRBJ2-3; the D gene is possibly TRBD1 (6 bases). Trimming took off 5 bases at V and 1 base at J, with 10 bases between the two ends. The CDR3 consists of 14 residues. Germline V lookup: CDR1 SGHVS, CDR2 FNYEAQ. Written as DNA, the CDR3 is TGTGCCAGCAGCCGACGGACAGGCACAGATACGCAGTATTTT. Its translation is CASSRRTGTDTQYF.

This clonotype was counted only a few times. The chain carries TRBV7-6 and TRBJ2-1; no firm D call. Trimming pared 0 bases from V and 8 bases from J, leaving 11 bases between. The V gene's germline CDR1 is SGHVS and CDR2 FNYEAQ. The CDR3 is 14 residues long. This chain's CDR3 is CASSLAGGADEQFF. As DNA, the CDR3 is TGTGCCAGCAGCTTAGCCGGCGGTGCAGATGAGCAGTTCTTC.

This clonotype was picked up many times. The gene calls are TRBV12-3 or TRBV12-4 and TRBJ2-2, with D possibly being TRBD2 (7 bases). CDR3 length: 17 residues. Trimming took 6 bases from V and 6 from J, leaving 23 bases between them. The CDR3 reads CASSHERAGQNAGELFF. DNA of the CDR3: TGTGCCAGCAGCCACGAGAGAGCGGGACAAAACGCCGGGGAGCTGTTTTTT.

Ten or more counts support this clonotype. The CDR3 here is CASSQDNLPLAGVSSSTDTQYF. As DNA, the CDR3 is TGCGCCAGCAGCCAAGATAACCTTCCACTAGCGGGAGTGAGTAGTAGCACAGATACGCAGTATTTT. The chain employs TRBV4-1 and TRBJ2-3, with 11 bases lining up with TRBD2. With 0 bases clipped from V and 0 bases from J, the junction kept 17 bases outside the gene matches. CDR1 and CDR2 (germline): MGHRA, YSYEKL. The CDR3 has 22 residues.

This clonotype has a handful of counts. The chain combines TRBV6-2 or TRBV6-3 with TRBJ1-5, with D unresolved. The CDR3 runs to 15 residues. Trimming cost V 2 bases and J 2 bases, with 10 bases left between them. Germline V gene lookup returns CDR1 MNHEY and CDR2 SVGEGT. CDR3 coding DNA: TGTGCCAGCAGTTACCCTGACAAGGGCAATCAGCCCCAGCATTTT. Translation: CASSYPDKGNQPQHF.

The rearrangement links TRBV6-5 to TRBJ2-1; 9 nucleotides line up with TRBD2. V dropped 2 bases and J dropped 5; count of bases not matched to a gene: 10. Germline values: CDR1 MNHEY, CDR2 SVGAGI. The CDR3 spans 17 residues. CDR3 protein: CASSYTPREGGHNEQFF. CDR3 coding DNA: TGTGCCAGCAGTTACACGCCGCGGGAGGGCGGTCACAATGAGCAGTTCTTC.

This clonotype was detected many times. This chain links TRBV3-1 with TRBJ2-5; D gene uncertain. The CDR3 contains 16 residues. Per germline, CDR1 LGHDT and CDR2 YNNKEL (reference sequence). V was pared by 4 bases and J by 1 base, with 16 bases between. CDR3 coding DNA: TGTGCCAGCAGCCCGGACCTGACGATGGGCCAAGAGACCCAGTACTTC. This codes for CASSPDLTMGQETQYF.

This clonotype has at least ten counts. The CDR3: CAISESGASYNEQFF. CDR3 in DNA: TGTGCCATCAGTGAGTCAGGTGCCTCCTACAATGAGCAGTTCTTC. The chain employs TRBV10-3 and TRBJ2-1; no clear D gene. V was trimmed by 0 bases and J by 0 bases, leaving 6 bases between them. CDR3 length equals 15 residues. CDR1 ENHRY and CDR2 SYGVKD come from the germline V gene.

This clonotype was seen a handful of times. This sequence joins TRBV24-1 and TRBJ2-6; D unclear. Trimming took off 6 bases at V and 0 bases at J, with 5 bases between the two ends. The CDR3 is 14 residues long. Germline V gives CDR1 KGHDR, CDR2 SFDVKD. CDR3 amino acids: CATSQTSGANVLTF. In DNA form, the CDR3 reads TGTGCCACCAGTCAAACCTCTGGGGCCAACGTCCTGACTTTC.

The V and J genes are TRBV12-3 or TRBV12-4 and TRBJ1-1; tentatively, D is TRBD1 (5 bases). The CDR3 consists of 13 residues. Between the trimmed V and J ends, which lost 3 bases and 6 bases, there was a span of 11 bases. The CDR3 protein is CASSLGGSSEAFF. CDR3 sequence (DNA): TGTGCCAGCAGTTTGGGGGGGAGTTCTGAAGCTTTCTTT.

The chain combines TRBV27 with TRBJ1-1; 9 bases are shared with TRBD1. There are 16 residues in the CDR3. Germline V CDR1 and CDR2: MNHEY, SMNVEV (reference sequence). V lost 3 bases, J lost 1 base, and 6 bases stayed unmatched. Here the CDR3 DNA reads TGTGCCAGCAGTTTCGCGACGACAGGGGGGAACACTGAAGCTTTCTTT. This translates into CASSFATTGGNTEAFF.